This passage covers 17 T cell receptor beta chains from one sample sequenced in a study of blood T cell repertoires in COVID-19. Method: immunoSEQ multiplex PCR; TCRdb's copy keeps in-frame clones and lacks some. This sample yields some 190,000 clones, of which more than 75% are seen a single time; less than 5.5% belongs to the top ten. The specimen sequenced was peripheral blood. These receptors all come from a woman older than 75 with acute or convalescent COVID-19.

This clone was picked up a small number of times. The genes are TRBV29-1 and TRBJ1-2; D unclear. The germline gives CDR1 SQVTM, CDR2 ANQGSEA. Trimming removed 4 bases at V and 8 bases at J, with 11 bases between. This CDR3 has 11 residues. This CDR3 is CSVVRGAGYTF. CDR3 nucleotide sequence: TGCAGCGTTGTTCGGGGTGCAGGCTACACCTTC.

This clone was seen once. This chain links TRBV28 with TRBJ2-2; D ambiguous. V shed 3 bases and J shed 2 bases, with 10 bases lying between them. Germline assignment: CDR1 MDHEN and CDR2 SYDVKM. The CDR3 loop spans 15 amino acids. The CDR3 DNA follows: TGTGCCAGCAGTTTTCCTCAGGTTAACACCGGGGAGCTGTTTTTT. Encoded protein: CASSFPQVNTGELFF.

The rearrangement uses TRBV28 and TRBJ1-2; possibly TRBD1 for D (6 bases). Trimming took 5 bases from V and 7 from J, leaving 17 bases between them. This CDR3 has 14 amino acids. Germline lookup yields CDR1 MDHEN and CDR2 SYDVKM. CDR3 loop: CASSQHREFSGYTF. In DNA form, the CDR3 reads TGTGCCAGCAGTCAACACAGGGAGTTTTCTGGCTACACCTTC.

The chain couples TRBV30 to TRBJ1-5; D is unresolved. The CDR3 loop spans 14 amino acids. CDR1 is GTSNPN and CDR2 is SVGIG in the germline V gene (reference sequence). Trimming stripped 0 bases from V and 5 bases from J, with 11 bases between. CDR3 protein: CAWSVDWRDQPQHF. The CDR3 DNA reads as TGTGCCTGGAGTGTTGACTGGAGAGATCAGCCCCAGCATTTT.

Worth noting for this clone: At the DNA level, this CDR3 is encoded by other sequences in the same sample as well. V and J are TRBV5-1 and TRBJ2-3, with 7 nucleotides matching TRBD1. The germline V gene has CDR1 SGHRS and CDR2 YFSETQ. The CDR3 has 15 amino acids. V lost 4 bases and J lost 0; bases outside the gene matches: 5. CDR3 amino acids: CASSPGTASTDTQYF. CDR3 bases: TGCGCCAGCAGCCCGGGGACAGCTAGCACAGATACGCAGTATTTT.

This chain uses TRBV5-5 with TRBJ1-1, with a possible D match to TRBD1 (5 bases). Trimming removed 4 bases at V and 2 bases at J, with 15 bases between. The CDR3 has 15 residues. Germline values: CDR1 SGHKS, CDR2 YYEKEE (reference sequence). CDR3 in DNA: TGTGCCAGCAGCCAAGTCTCGCAGGGAAACACTGAAGCTTTCTTT. Amino acids: CASSQVSQGNTEAFF.

V and J are TRBV2 and TRBJ2-2; TRBD2 aligns across 9 bases. Unmatched junction bases numbered 17, after V lost 7 bases and J lost 8 bases. The CDR3 runs 17 residues. Germline lookup yields CDR1 SNHLY and CDR2 FYNNEI. The CDR3 DNA follows: TGTGCCAGCAACGAGAACCTTAGCGGGAGATTGGCGGGGGAGCTGTTTTTT. Translating gives CASNENLSGRLAGELFF.

This clone has a single count. The rearrangement joins TRBV9 to TRBJ2-6, with D maybe TRBD1 (6 bases). Germline V lookup: CDR1 SGDLS, CDR2 YYNGEE. This CDR3 region has 16 residues. The V end lost 6 bases, the J end lost 0 bases, and 13 bases lay between the germline ends. The CDR3, as DNA: TGTGCCAGCAACAGGGACCGCCCCTCTGGGGCCAACGTCCTGACTTTC. The encoded protein is CASNRDRPSGANVLTF.

The chain has TRBV27 and TRBJ1-5; possible D gene TRBD1, 5 bases. With 0 bases removed from V and 16 bases from J, the gap between germline ends came to 19 bases. Germline assignment: CDR1 MNHEY and CDR2 SMNVEV (reference sequence). The CDR3 has 14 residues. CDR3 region: CASSLSTGRGPSHF. The CDR3 nucleotides are TGTGCCAGCAGTTTATCGACTGGGAGGGGCCCCTCTCATTTT.

The gene calls are TRBV21-1 and TRBJ2-7; TRBD2 reflects the table's D call only, with no check against the DNA. TRBV21-1 is termed a pseudogene. The CDR3 contains 16 residues. CDR3 in amino acids: CASSSSVAGRVDEQYF. The CDR3 coding sequence is TGTGCCAGCAGCTCGTCGGTAGCGGGAAGGGTGGACGAGCAGTACTTC.

This chain uses TRBV25-1 with TRBJ1-5; possibly TRBD1 for D (5 bases). CDR3 length: 14 residues. Germline CDR1 and CDR2: MGHDK and SYGVNS. The V gene lost 0 bases and the J gene lost 7 bases, with 10 bases spanning the gap. CDR3 in DNA: TGTGCCAGCAGTGAATACGGCAGGACACAGCCCCAGCATTTT. Residues: CASSEYGRTQPQHF. The entire variable domain, with the rest obtained from reference TRBV25-1 and TRBJ1-5, is as follows: EADIYQTPRYLVIGTGKKITLECSQTMGHDKMYWYQQDPGMELHLIHYSYGVNSTEKGDLSSESTVSRIRTEHFPLTLESARPSHTSQYLCASSEYGRTQPQHFGDGTRLSIL.

The CDR3: CASSWTPSNQPQHF. As DNA, the CDR3 is TGTGCCAGCAGCTGGACACCCAGCAATCAGCCCCAGCATTTT. This sequence joins TRBV5-4 and TRBJ1-5; D is perhaps TRBD1 (5 bases). CDR3 length: 14 amino acids. Germline loops: CDR1 SGHNT, CDR2 YYREEE (reference sequence). V lost 3 bases, J lost 1 base, and 8 bases lay in between.

The chain joins TRBV25-1 to TRBJ1-3; D remains unclear. V gave up 8 bases and J gave up 3 bases, with 14 bases separating them. Germline V lookup: CDR1 MGHDK, CDR2 SYGVNS. This CDR3 is 14 amino acids long. The CDR3 is CASRKGVDGNTIYF. The CDR3 DNA is TGTGCCAGCCGTAAGGGAGTTGATGGAAACACCATATATTTT.

The chain has TRBV19 and TRBJ1-5, with 7 bases identical to TRBD1. This CDR3 spans 15 amino acids. The germline CDR1 and CDR2 sequences are LNHDA and SQIVND (reference sequence). V lost 6 bases to trimming and J lost 0 bases; unmatched junction nucleotides: 5. CDR3 DNA: TGTGCCAGTAGGCGGGACAGCTATAGCAATCAGCCCCAGCATTTT. The encoded protein is CASRRDSYSNQPQHF.

Comment on this clone: The same CDR3 also results from other DNA sequences found in this sample. The CDR3 protein is CASSLDTGNTEAFF. The CDR3 coding sequence is TGTGCCAGCAGCTTAGATACGGGGAACACTGAAGCTTTCTTT. This chain connects TRBV7-2 to TRBJ1-1; D remains ambiguous. V dropped 1 base and J dropped 1 base, with 7 bases sitting between them. Germline V lookup: CDR1 SGHTA, CDR2 FQGNSA. CDR3 length: 14 amino acids.

A word on this clone: Different DNA sequences within this sample yield the same CDR3. CDR3 region: CASRQTANYGYTF. Here the CDR3 DNA reads TGTGCCAGCAGACAGACAGCTAACTATGGCTACACCTTC. The chain recombines TRBV6-5 with TRBJ1-2, with D possibly TRBD1 on 5 matching bases. Deletions cut 6 bases from V and 0 bases from J, with 8 bases between. CDR3 length: 13 amino acids. Germline lookup yields CDR1 MNHEY and CDR2 SVGAGI.

The rearrangement uses TRBV7-2 and TRBJ2-7, with 11 bases identical to TRBD2. Germline CDR1 and CDR2: SGHTA and FQGNSA. This CDR3 is 17 amino acids long. V lost 0 bases to trimming and J lost 0 bases; unmatched junction nucleotides: 4. The CDR3 loop is CASSLALAGVSSYEQYF. As DNA, the CDR3 is TGTGCCAGCAGCTTAGCACTAGCGGGAGTCTCCTCCTACGAGCAGTACTTC.